The clone carrying this T cell receptor beta chain was seen a single time. PCR employed 60 Vbeta and 13 Jbeta primers. The table came from immunoSEQ multiplex PCR; TCRdb's copy has only in-frame clones and leaves some out. The table shows over 200,000 clones, with roughly 87% occurring only once. This entry belongs to a study of cytomegalovirus exposure and HLA in healthy donors. The V gene end was trimmed by 5 bases and the J gene end by 2 bases; junction bases not matched to a gene: 3. CDR1 and CDR2 from the germline V gene are LNHDA and SQIVND (reference sequence). The CDR3 covers 14 residues. The sequencing sample was made of PBMCs. The sequence derives from a man aged 35 to 55 in good health and CMV-seropositive. The V and J genes are TRBV19 and TRBJ1-2, with 9 bases fitting TRBD1. The CDR3 protein is CASSLGQGNYGYTF. CDR3 bases: TGTGCCAGTAGTCTCGGACAGGGGAACTATGGCTACACCTTC.